Each of the 16 T cell receptor beta chains below was sequenced from the same sample in a study of human T cells and chemical hapten exposure. Time point described: patch test 1, 2 weeks after DPC sensitization. Treatment indicated: therapeutic diphenylcyclopropenone sensitization with weekly scalp DPC. Using its own MiXCR run on the RACE reads, TCRdb lists one record per CDR3 protein. Of about 99,000 distinct CDR3 sequences listed, around 12% are singletons. Sample: whole blood, taken in connection with sensitization to the hapten diphenylcyclopropenone (DPC). These TCRs come from a woman between 40 and 55 years old with alopecia areata. Some clones in this sample may be carry-over from other donors' samples.

The chain has TRBV6-2 or TRBV6-3 and TRBJ2-1; TRBD1 matches 8 bases. J gave up 8 bases and V 7 bases, and 16 bases lay outside the gene matches. Germline loops: CDR1 MNHEY, CDR2 SVGEGT. There are 16 residues in the CDR3. CDR3 amino acids: CASKQTGVGMVDEQFF. CDR3 in DNA: TGTGCCAGCAAACAGACAGGGGTTGGTATGGTCGATGAGCAGTTCTTC.

This clonotype was counted between two and nine times. V is TRBV7-9 and J is TRBJ2-2; D remains unclear. CDR3 length: 14 amino acids. V was cut by 2 bases and J by 6 bases, with 10 bases left in between. Germline lookup yields CDR1 SEHNR and CDR2 FQNEAQ (reference sequence). For the CDR3, the DNA is TGTGCCAGCAGCTTACCGACTCCGGCCGGGGAGCTGTTTTTT. As protein: CASSLPTPAGELFF.

The chain couples TRBV20-1 to TRBJ1-6, with D unclear. The CDR3 contains 12 residues. Deletions cut 6 bases from V and 6 bases from J, with 9 bases between. Germline CDR1 is DFQATT and CDR2 is SNEGSKA (reference sequence). CDR3 nucleotide sequence: TGCAGTGCCTCGGGAGGTAATTCACCCCTCCACTTT. Its protein is CSASGGNSPLHF.

The rearrangement uses TRBV20-1 and TRBJ1-1; TRBD1 might be the D (5 bases). Germline CDR1 reads DFQATT; CDR2 reads SNEGSKA (reference sequence). Trimming removed 7 bases at V and 0 bases at J, with 12 bases between. CDR3 length: 13 residues. As DNA, the CDR3 is TGCAGTGGTTGGGAGGGGATGAACACTGAAGCTTTCTTT. It translates to CSGWEGMNTEAFF.

Here the CDR3 reads CASSTRQVPYEQYF. For the CDR3, the DNA is TGTGCCAGCAGCACCAGACAGGTACCCTACGAGCAGTACTTC. The V and J genes are TRBV7-2 and TRBJ2-7; perhaps TRBD1 as D (6 bases). Germline V gives CDR1 SGHTA, CDR2 FQGNSA. This CDR3 has 14 amino acids. V was clipped by 5 bases and J by 2 bases, with 13 bases between them.

This clonotype came up many times. The rearrangement links TRBV21-1 to TRBJ2-3; the D call of TRBD2 is as the table states it, not checked on the DNA. TRBV21-1 is deemed a pseudogene. The CDR3 loop spans 18 amino acids. The CDR3 loop is CASSNLAGASSGTDTQYF. The CDR3 nucleotides read TGTGCCAGCAGCAACCTAGCGGGAGCCTCCTCCGGCACAGATACGCAGTATTTT.

The table lists this clonotype with many counts. The V gene is TRBV7-9, the J gene TRBJ2-3; maybe TRBD2 (6 bases). The V end was cut by 4 bases, the J end by 1 base, with 15 bases between. The CDR3 covers 16 residues. CDR1 SEHNR and CDR2 FQNEAQ come from the germline V gene (reference sequence). The CDR3 sequence is CASSSSRASGTDTQYF. The CDR3 coding sequence is TGTGCCAGCAGCTCTTCACGGGCTAGCGGCACAGATACGCAGTATTTT.

V is TRBV25-1 and J is TRBJ2-7; TRBD1 or TRBD2 may be the D gene (6 bases each). Germline CDR1 reads MGHDK; CDR2 reads SYGVNS. Trimming left V 1 base short and J 9 bases short, with 16 bases between. This CDR3 spans 14 amino acids. CDR3 sequence reads: CASSEWRDKAGQYF. CDR3 DNA: TGTGCCAGCAGTGAATGGCGGGACAAGGCCGGGCAGTACTTC.

The chain links TRBV27 to TRBJ1-1, with D uncertain. V was clipped by 2 bases and J by 1 base, with 5 bases between them. The CDR3 length is 13 residues. The germline V gene encodes CDR1 MNHEY and CDR2 SMNVEV (reference sequence). CDR3 in amino acids: CASSLKQNTEAFF. CDR3 DNA: TGTGCCAGCAGTTTAAAGCAGAACACTGAAGCTTTCTTT.

About this clonotype: No conserved phenylalanine or tryptophan is present at the end of the CDR3, so a read error is the likely explanation. This sequence joins TRBV14 and TRBJ1-1; D is unresolved. The ends were cut back, 0 bases at V and 6 bases at J, with 8 bases in the middle. Per the germline V gene, CDR1 is SGHDN and CDR2 is FVKESK. The CDR3 has 13 residues. The CDR3 here is CASSQETISEAFS. In DNA form, the CDR3 reads TGTGCCAGCAGCCAAGAAACTATTTCTGAAGCTTTCTCT.

This clonotype was seen only a few times. This chain joins TRBV7-2 and TRBJ2-1; perhaps TRBD2 as D (6 bases). V was trimmed by 4 bases and J by 6 bases, leaving 19 bases between them. The length of the CDR3 is 16 residues. The germline gives CDR1 SGHTA, CDR2 FQGNSA. The CDR3 loop reads CASSWPASATLNEQFF. The CDR3, as DNA: TGTGCCAGCAGCTGGCCGGCTAGCGCGACTCTCAATGAGCAGTTCTTC.

V is TRBV6-2 or TRBV6-3 and J is TRBJ1-3; no definite D call. The CDR3 is made up of 16 amino acids. Trimming removed 2 bases from V and 0 bases from J, with 11 bases in between. Germline loops: CDR1 MNHEY, CDR2 SVGEGT. The CDR3 loop reads CASSYAGFASGNTIYF. CDR3 bases: TGTGCCAGCAGTTACGCCGGGTTCGCCTCTGGAAACACCATATATTTT.

This clonotype was seen repeatedly, ten times or more. The V call is TRBV3-1, the J call TRBJ2-1; TRBD2 aligns across 7 bases. CDR3 size: 15 residues. V gave up 4 bases and J gave up 6 bases; unmatched junction bases: 9. Germline loops: CDR1 LGHDT, CDR2 YNNKEL (reference sequence). The CDR3: CASSLQRGLTNEQFF. DNA for the CDR3: TGTGCCAGCAGCCTACAGCGGGGCCTTACCAATGAGCAGTTCTTC.

This rearrangement joins TRBV19 to TRBJ2-2; D perhaps matches TRBD2 (5 bases). The CDR3 totals 14 residues. Germline V gene data show CDR1 as LNHDA and CDR2 as SQIVND (reference sequence). V shed 3 bases and J shed 1 base, with 6 bases lying between them. The CDR3 protein is CASSMAGNTGELFF. The CDR3 DNA reads TGTGCCAGTAGTATGGCGGGGAACACCGGGGAGCTGTTTTTT.

This chain uses TRBV29-1 with TRBJ2-1; the match to TRBD2 covers 7 bases. Per germline, CDR1 SQVTM and CDR2 ANQGSEA. This CDR3 comprises 12 residues. V trimming: 6 bases; J trimming: 5 bases; junction bases outside the gene matches: 4. The CDR3, as DNA: TGCAGCGTATCAGGGACTAACAATGAGCAGTTCTTC. This encodes CSVSGTNNEQFF.

This sequence joins TRBV21-1 and TRBJ2-1; the table's D call TRBD2 went unverified against the DNA. TRBV21-1 is termed a pseudogene. The CDR3 is made up of 18 amino acids. CDR3 loop: CASSHKGPSGSSSNEQFF. The CDR3 nucleotides read TGTGCCAGCAGCCACAAGGGTCCTAGCGGGAGTTCCAGCAATGAGCAGTTCTTC.